These 9 T cell receptor beta chains share one sample of origin, sequenced in a study of blood T cell repertoires in COVID-19. Data came from immunoSEQ multiplex PCR; TCRdb stores just in-frame clones and leaves some out. Among 280,000 or so clones, approximately 90% were seen once, and the ten largest hold about an eighth. The specimen was peripheral blood. The receptor set was obtained from a woman aged 60-75 years with acute or convalescent COVID-19.

The CDR3 DNA follows: TGCGCCAGCAGCATCGGGGGAGTATATAGCAATCAGCCCCAGCATTTT. Translation: CASSIGGVYSNQPQHF. This chain joins TRBV5-1 and TRBJ1-5; D possibly corresponds to TRBD1 (5 bases). The CDR3 is 16 residues long. Germline assignment: CDR1 SGHRS and CDR2 YFSETQ. The ends were cut back, 4 bases at V and 0 bases at J, with 14 bases in the middle.

The CDR3 region is CASSPGGVANEKLFF. CDR3 in DNA: TGTGCCAGCTCACCCGGGGGAGTAGCTAATGAAAAACTGTTTTTT. The chain carries TRBV18 and TRBJ1-4; TRBD1 is a possible D gene (5 bases). Germline loops: CDR1 KGHSH, CDR2 LQKENI. Trimming took 3 bases from V and 3 from J, leaving 11 bases between them. The CDR3 contains 15 residues.

The chain carries TRBV2 and TRBJ2-7, with 10 bases fitting TRBD2. The V and J ends lost 7 bases and 3 bases, in that order; junction bases with no gene match: 9. This CDR3 is 15 amino acids long. Germline V gene lookup returns CDR1 SNHLY and CDR2 FYNNEI. CDR3 coding DNA: TGTGCCAGCACTGCTTCTAGCGGGGGACTCTACGAGCAGTACTTC. It codes for CASTASSGGLYEQYF. Together with reference TRBV2 and TRBJ2-7, the CDR3 gives the full variable domain: EPEVTQTPSHQVTQMGQEVILRCVPISNHLYFYWYRQILGQKVEFLVSFYNNEISEKSEIFDDQFSVERPDGSNFTLKIRSTKLEDSAMYFCASTASSGGLYEQYFGPGTRLTVT.

The V gene is TRBV9, the J gene TRBJ1-1; unclear D gene. Trimming removed 3 bases from V and 6 bases from J, with 21 bases in between. This CDR3 has 16 residues. Germline assignment: CDR1 SGDLS and CDR2 YYNGEE. DNA of the CDR3: TGTGCCAGCAGCGCAACCGGGAGGGAGTTAAGTCCTGAAGCTTTCTTT. It encodes CASSATGRELSPEAFF. Full variable domain (remainder filled in from reference TRBV9 and TRBJ1-1): DSGVTQTPKHLITATGQRVTLRCSPRSGDLSVYWYQQSLDQGLQFLIQYYNGEERAKGNILERFSAQQFPDLHSELNLSSLELGDSALYFCASSATGRELSPEAFFGQGTRLTVV.

The J gene is TRBJ1-2, the V gene TRBV5-1; 7 nucleotides match TRBD1. The V gene end was trimmed by 6 bases and the J gene end by 1 base; junction bases not matched to a gene: 3. The CDR3 is 13 amino acids. Germline V CDR1 and CDR2: SGHRS, YFSETQ. For the CDR3, the DNA is TGCGCCAGCAACCCAGGGGGTAACTATGGCTACACCTTC. Translating gives CASNPGGNYGYTF.

This CDR3 reads CASSVQGPPNTGELFF. The CDR3 region has the DNA TGTGCCAGCAGTGTACAGGGGCCTCCGAACACCGGGGAGCTGTTTTTT. The chain couples TRBV6-4 to TRBJ2-2, with 7 bases that match TRBD1. The CDR3 covers 16 residues. Germline V lookup: CDR1 MRHNA, CDR2 SNTAGT. The V segment lost 4 bases and the J segment 0 bases; nucleotides outside the gene matches: 5.

The chain is built from TRBV6-5 and TRBJ2-2; maybe TRBD2 (5 bases). Germline CDR1 and CDR2: MNHEY and SVGAGI. The CDR3 length is 15 residues. Trimming stripped 8 bases from V and 1 base from J, with 14 bases between. The CDR3 coding sequence is TGTGCCAGCGCCGGGATCCCAATGAACACCGGGGAGCTGTTTTTT. Translation: CASAGIPMNTGELFF.

The chain combines TRBV19 with TRBJ1-2; weak D call: TRBD1 (6 bases). Germline V CDR1 and CDR2: LNHDA, SQIVND (reference sequence). The germline V and J ends were trimmed by 6 bases and 3 bases, with 14 bases remaining between them. This CDR3 contains 14 residues. In DNA form, the CDR3 reads TGTGCCAGTAGCCAGGGGAGCGACTACTATGGCTACACCTTC. This gives the protein CASSQGSDYYGYTF. The full variable domain, with the rest looked up from reference TRBV19 and TRBJ1-2, is DGGITQSPKYLFRKEGQNVTLSCEQNLNHDAMYWYRQDPGQGLRLIYYSQIVNDFQKGDIAEGYSVSREKKESFPLTVTSAQKNPTAFYLCASSQGSDYYGYTFGSGTRLTVV.

The DNA for the CDR3 is TGTGCCAGCAGACCGTTGAGGGCCGCGCAAGAGACCCAGTACTTC. It specifies CASRPLRAAQETQYF. This chain links TRBV28 with TRBJ2-5; a possible D gene is TRBD2 (5 bases). V lost 6 bases to trimming and J lost 2 bases, with 16 bases between them. The CDR3 loop spans 15 amino acids. Germline CDR1 is MDHEN and CDR2 is SYDVKM.